This passage covers 20 T cell receptor beta chains from one sample sequenced in a study of technical replicates of blood from several donors. The assay was immunoSEQ multiplex PCR, and TCRdb's table has in-frame clones only and misses some. The table records roughly 82,000 clones, just over 90% of them present only once. Sequencing was carried out using T cells isolated from PBMCs. These receptors were collected from a human donor in good health.

V and J are TRBV11-2 and TRBJ1-1; a possible D gene is TRBD1 (5 bases). V was pared by 6 bases and J by 2 bases, with 13 bases between. CDR1 SGHAT and CDR2 FQNNGV come from the germline V gene. The CDR3 covers 14 residues. The CDR3 loop reads CASRSLGGNTEAFF. CDR3 nucleotides: TGTGCCAGCAGATCCTTGGGGGGAAACACTGAAGCTTTCTTT.

This clone was observed once. The chain employs TRBV29-1 and TRBJ1-2; D gene unclear. Per germline, CDR1 SQVTM and CDR2 ANQGSEA. V lost 3 bases, J lost 3 bases, and 5 bases lay in between. The CDR3 runs 11 residues. The CDR3 DNA sequence: TGCAGCGTTGATGAGGACTATGGCTACACCTTC. It yields the protein CSVDEDYGYTF.

The chain employs TRBV7-8 and TRBJ1-3; D gene uncertain. This CDR3 region has 14 residues. V was clipped by 1 base and J by 0 bases, with 4 bases between them. From germline, CDR1 is SGHVS and CDR2 FQNEAQ. The CDR3 protein is CASSLGSSGNTIYF. The CDR3 bases are TGTGCCAGCAGCTTAGGGAGCTCTGGAAACACCATATATTTT. The full variable domain, in which reference TRBV7-8 and TRBJ1-3 provide the parts outside the CDR3, is GAGVSQSPRYKVAKRGQDVALRCDPISGHVSLFWYQQALGQGPEFLTYFQNEAQLDKSGLPSDRFFAERPEGSVSTLKIQRTQQEDSAVYLCASSLGSSGNTIYFGEGSWLTVV.

The chain employs TRBV15 and TRBJ1-3; possible D gene TRBD1, 6 bases. The V gene lost 5 bases and the J gene lost 5 bases, with 16 bases spanning the gap. Germline V gene sequence: CDR1 LNHNV, CDR2 YYDKDF (reference sequence). The CDR3 has 15 amino acids. The CDR3 bases are TGTGCCACCAGCGCGCCTGGGGGGGGCAGAAACACCATATATTTT. Amino acid sequence: CATSAPGGGRNTIYF.

This clone was recorded only once. The chain carries TRBV5-4 and TRBJ2-7; TRBD2 matches at 7 bases. In germline, CDR1 is SGHNT, CDR2 YYREEE (reference sequence). The CDR3 has 18 amino acids. With V trimmed by 3 bases and J by 2 bases, 17 bases remained unmatched. The CDR3 reads CASSSQGGGRGIPYEQYF. The CDR3 coding sequence is TGTGCCAGCAGCTCCCAAGGCGGCGGGAGAGGAATCCCCTACGAGCAGTACTTC.

The gene calls are TRBV15 and TRBJ2-1, with TRBD1 as a possible D gene (6 bases). CDR3 length: 16 residues. Between the trimmed V and J ends, which lost 3 bases and 8 bases, there was a span of 20 bases. Per germline, CDR1 LNHNV and CDR2 YYDKDF (reference sequence). The CDR3 region is CATSRNRDLVGDEQFF. The CDR3, as DNA: TGTGCCACCAGCAGGAACAGGGATTTGGTTGGCGATGAGCAGTTCTTC.

The table lists this clone with a few counts. In DNA form, the CDR3 reads TGTGCCAGTATTAGGGAGCAGAATGAAAAACTGTTTTTT. This codes for CASIREQNEKLFF. The chain joins TRBV18 to TRBJ1-4; D not certain. The germline V gene encodes CDR1 KGHSH and CDR2 LQKENI. V was clipped by 9 bases and J by 5 bases, with 13 bases between them. The CDR3 runs to 13 residues.

This clone has only one observation. The J gene is TRBJ1-3, the V gene TRBV30, with D possibly being TRBD1 (6 bases). The CDR3 spans 17 residues. The V gene lost 3 bases and the J gene lost 0 bases, with 18 bases spanning the gap. Per germline, CDR1 GTSNPN and CDR2 SVGIG (reference sequence). The CDR3 sequence: CAWRDSHREGSGNTIYF. In DNA form, the CDR3 reads TGTGCCTGGAGGGACAGCCACCGAGAAGGCTCTGGAAACACCATATATTTT.

This chain uses TRBV9 with TRBJ1-6; tentatively, D is TRBD1 (5 bases). The CDR3 covers 13 residues. Trimming pared 4 bases from V and 8 bases from J, leaving 10 bases between. In germline, CDR1 is SGDLS, CDR2 YYNGEE. The chain's CDR3 is CASSSQGYSPLHF. The CDR3, as DNA: TGTGCCAGCAGCTCTCAGGGTTATTCACCCCTCCACTTT.

The CDR3: CASRGTGKEETQYF. CDR3 in DNA: TGTGCCAGCAGGGGGACAGGGAAGGAGGAGACCCAGTACTTC. The V gene is TRBV7-9, the J gene TRBJ2-5, with 9 bases aligning to TRBD1. The V segment lost 6 bases and the J segment 5 bases; nucleotides outside the gene matches: 7. Germline V gene data show CDR1 as SEHNR and CDR2 as FQNEAQ (reference sequence). CDR3 length equals 14 residues. Filled out from reference TRBV7-9 and TRBJ2-5, the complete variable domain reads DTGVSQNPRHKITKRGQNVTFRCDPISEHNRLYWYRQTLGQGPEFLTYFQNEAQLEKSRLLSDRFSAERPKGSFSTLEIQRTEQGDSAMYLCASRGTGKEETQYFGPGTRLLVL.

The chain recombines TRBV5-1 with TRBJ1-5, with D possibly TRBD1 on 6 matching bases. Germline CDR1 reads SGHRS; CDR2 reads YFSETQ. Between the trimmed V and J ends, which lost 4 bases and 5 bases, there was a span of 16 bases. This CDR3 has 15 residues. This CDR3 is CASSGGPAGDQPQHF. In DNA form, the CDR3 reads TGCGCCAGCAGCGGAGGACCGGCAGGGGATCAGCCCCAGCATTTT.

A few counts support this clone. This chain joins TRBV4-1 and TRBJ1-1, with D tentatively TRBD1 (5 bases). The CDR3 totals 20 residues. Germline V gene lookup returns CDR1 MGHRA and CDR2 YSYEKL. Trimming took off 4 bases at V and 2 bases at J, with 29 bases between the two ends. The CDR3 region is CASSRSRLGGPSTVNTEAFF. Written as DNA, the CDR3 is TGCGCCAGCAGCCGGTCCCGACTCGGGGGACCCTCGACAGTCAACACTGAAGCTTTCTTT.

The chain carries TRBV10-1 and TRBJ1-5, with 12 bases lining up with TRBD1. The V and J ends lost 7 bases and 6 bases, in that order; junction bases with no gene match: 10. The CDR3 spans 16 residues. Per germline, CDR1 WNHNN and CDR2 SYGVQD (reference sequence). Written as DNA, the CDR3 is TGCGCCAGCACCACAACGGGACAGGGGGCAAGTCAGCCCCAGCATTTT. Protein sequence: CASTTTGQGASQPQHF.

The CDR3: CASSLSPIGANYGYTF. Written as DNA, the CDR3 is TGTGCCAGCAGCTTATCACCAATCGGGGCTAACTATGGCTACACCTTC. J is TRBJ1-2 and V is TRBV11-2; D not certain. Germline lookup yields CDR1 SGHAT and CDR2 FQNNGV. The CDR3 is 16 amino acids. V lost 2 bases and J 0 bases, leaving 13 bases between the germline ends.

This clone was found once. The gene calls are TRBV7-9 and TRBJ2-3; tentatively, D is TRBD2 (6 bases). The V and J ends lost 1 base and 6 bases respectively, with 8 bases between them. The CDR3 is 13 residues long. Germline V CDR1 and CDR2: SEHNR, FQNEAQ (reference sequence). The CDR3 region is CASSLESGDTQYF. The CDR3 region has the DNA TGTGCCAGCAGCTTAGAAAGCGGGGATACGCAGTATTTT.

The chain uses TRBV7-6 and TRBJ2-7; TRBD1 aligns across 7 bases. Germline-derived CDR1 and CDR2 are SGHVS and FNYEAQ. The CDR3 spans 14 residues. The J segment lost 2 bases and the V segment lost 5 bases, leaving 6 bases of the junction unmatched. DNA for the CDR3: TGTGCCAGCAGCGACAGTGGGACAGCCTACGAGCAGTACTTC. Translating it yields CASSDSGTAYEQYF. The entire variable domain, with the rest obtained from reference TRBV7-6 and TRBJ2-7, is as follows: GAGVSQSPRYKVTKRGQDVALRCDPISGHVSLYWYRQALGQGPEFLTYFNYEAQQDKSGLPNDRFSAERPEGSISTLTIQRTEQRDSAMYRCASSDSGTAYEQYFGPGTRLTVT.

V usage is TRBV4-1 and J usage is TRBJ2-1, with 13 bases lining up with TRBD2. The CDR3 consists of 15 residues. V lost 1 base, J lost 10 bases, and 4 bases stayed unmatched. Looked up from germline, CDR1 is MGHRA and CDR2 is YSYEKL. The CDR3 spells CASSQVLAGGKEQFF. As DNA, the CDR3 is TGCGCCAGCAGCCAAGTACTAGCGGGAGGGAAGGAGCAGTTCTTC.

CDR3 nucleotides: TGTGCCTGGAGTATCAGGACTAGCGGTCGTGGGTTCTTC. Protein product: CAWSIRTSGRGFF. This chain links TRBV30 with TRBJ2-1; TRBD2 agrees at 10 bases. CDR3 length: 13 residues. Germline V gene lookup returns CDR1 GTSNPN and CDR2 SVGIG (reference sequence). The V segment lost 2 bases and the J segment 15 bases; nucleotides outside the gene matches: 10. The full variable domain, with the rest looked up from reference TRBV30 and TRBJ2-1, is SQTIHQWPATLVQPVGSPLSLECTVEGTSNPNLYWYRQAAGRGLQLLFYSVGIGQISSEVPQNLSASRPQDRQFILSSKKLLLSDSGFYLCAWSIRTSGRGFFGPGTRLTVL.

This clone was counted a single time. CDR3 nucleotides: TGCAGCGTTGAAGTGGGACAGAACTATGGCTACACCTTC. Amino acids: CSVEVGQNYGYTF. This sequence joins TRBV29-1 and TRBJ1-2, with 7 bases matching TRBD1. Trimming at V came to 1 base and at J to 2 bases, leaving 1 base not matched to a gene. This CDR3 comprises 13 residues. CDR1 is SQVTM and CDR2 is ANQGSEA in the germline V gene. Filled out from reference TRBV29-1 and TRBJ1-2, the complete variable domain reads SAVISQKPSRDICQRGTSLTIQCQVDSQVTMMFWYRQQPGQSLTLIATANQGSEATYESGFVIDKFPISRPNLTFSTLTVSNMSPEDSSIYLCSVEVGQNYGYTFGSGTRLTVV.

The chain recombines TRBV6-1 with TRBJ1-2; 8 nucleotides agree with TRBD1. Germline CDR1 and CDR2: MNHNS and SASEGT. Trimming cost V 0 bases and J 6 bases; bases outside gene matches: 9. The CDR3 contains 16 residues. This CDR3 reads CASSEAKDRAINGYTF. The CDR3 region has the DNA TGTGCCAGCAGTGAAGCGAAGGACAGGGCTATCAATGGCTACACCTTC.